The present TCR beta chain was sequenced within a study of blood T cell repertoires in COVID-19. V shed 5 bases, J shed 4 bases, and the junction held 10 bases outside the gene matches. The CDR3 covers 15 residues. Germline loops: CDR1 SGHTA, CDR2 FQGNSA. Profiling relied on immunoSEQ multiplex PCR, and the TCRdb table lists in-frame clones only, not all of them. The profile covers 300,000 or so clones, with 80% to 90% appearing a single time and about 1.6% taken by the ten largest. Material: peripheral blood. The origin of this receptor is a middle-aged woman who had recovered from COVID-19. The chain carries TRBV7-2 and TRBJ1-1, with 7 bases fitting TRBD1. CDR3 nucleotides: TGTGCCAGCAGCCAGACAGGGTGGGGGTTCACTGAAGCTTTCTTT. Translated: CASSQTGWGFTEAFF.